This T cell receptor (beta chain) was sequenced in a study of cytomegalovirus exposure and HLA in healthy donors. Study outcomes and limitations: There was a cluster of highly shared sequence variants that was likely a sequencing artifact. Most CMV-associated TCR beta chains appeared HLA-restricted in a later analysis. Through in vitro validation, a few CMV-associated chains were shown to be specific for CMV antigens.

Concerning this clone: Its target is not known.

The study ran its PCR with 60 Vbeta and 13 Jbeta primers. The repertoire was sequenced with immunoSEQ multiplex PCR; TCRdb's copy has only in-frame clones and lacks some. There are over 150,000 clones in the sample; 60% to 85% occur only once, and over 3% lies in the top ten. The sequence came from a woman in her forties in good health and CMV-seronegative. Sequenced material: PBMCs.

CDR3 DNA sequence: TGTGCCAGTAGGGCCCCGGGGTCACGGACCTACGAGCAGTACTTC. Protein: CASRAPGSRTYEQYF. V gene TRBV19 combines with J gene TRBJ2-7; possible D gene TRBD2, 5 bases. Germline CDR1 is LNHDA and CDR2 is SQIVND (reference sequence). This CDR3 contains 15 residues. Trimming pared 6 bases from V and 2 bases from J, leaving 17 bases between.